This T cell receptor (beta chain) came from a study of shared T cell receptors in the human thymus. TCRdb keeps only in-frame clones here, not all; method: immunoSEQ multiplex PCR. The sample lists roughly 550,000 clones, approximately 78% seen once, with roughly 0.013% in the top ten. The junction had 18 bases not matched to a gene; V was cut back by 4 bases and J by 2 bases. Germline loops: CDR1 SNHLY, CDR2 FYNNEI. The CDR3 consists of 19 residues. This same sample was also taken into another study, of human thymus T cells. As that report states: Thymus tissue for the work was resected from patients undergoing corrective heart surgery. What appeared biased in thymic and blood repertoires was the usage of V and J genes. Unrelated individuals had highly overlapping thymic repertoires, as reported in related research.

This clonotype was sampled from a boy less than two years old with a congenital heart defect. The V and J genes are TRBV2 and TRBJ2-5; 8 bases are a match to TRBD1. Material for sequencing was thymocytes. CDR3 in DNA: TGTGCCAGCAGTGGGGGGCGCGACAGGGGCCTTTACCTTCAAGAGACCCAGTACTTC. It yields the protein CASSGGRDRGLYLQETQYF.